The clone carrying this T cell receptor beta chain was counted between two and nine times. Its antigen remains unknown. At sampling all donors were nominally healthy, likely with unrecorded immune exposures. The sample comes from a study of cytomegalovirus exposure and HLA in healthy donors. The V gene's germline CDR1 is ENHRY and CDR2 SYGVKD. The V gene lost 3 bases and the J gene lost 2 bases, with 4 bases spanning the gap. The CDR3 covers 12 residues. The primer mix had 60 Vbeta and 13 Jbeta primers. Clones were read by immunoSEQ multiplex PCR, and TCRdb kept only the in-frame ones, dropping some. The sample shows 150,000 to 200,000 clones, about three quarters of them seen only once. Overall study results and limits: The study listed approximately 160 cytomegalovirus-associated TCR beta chains. The presence/absence work took it that sequencing depth was about the same across donors.

What was sequenced was PBMCs. V and J are TRBV10-3 and TRBJ2-5; D gene uncertain. The sequence derives from a man aged 30 to 45 in good health and CMV-seropositive. CDR3: CAISDLQETQYF. DNA of the CDR3: TGTGCCATCAGTGACTTACAAGAGACCCAGTACTTC.